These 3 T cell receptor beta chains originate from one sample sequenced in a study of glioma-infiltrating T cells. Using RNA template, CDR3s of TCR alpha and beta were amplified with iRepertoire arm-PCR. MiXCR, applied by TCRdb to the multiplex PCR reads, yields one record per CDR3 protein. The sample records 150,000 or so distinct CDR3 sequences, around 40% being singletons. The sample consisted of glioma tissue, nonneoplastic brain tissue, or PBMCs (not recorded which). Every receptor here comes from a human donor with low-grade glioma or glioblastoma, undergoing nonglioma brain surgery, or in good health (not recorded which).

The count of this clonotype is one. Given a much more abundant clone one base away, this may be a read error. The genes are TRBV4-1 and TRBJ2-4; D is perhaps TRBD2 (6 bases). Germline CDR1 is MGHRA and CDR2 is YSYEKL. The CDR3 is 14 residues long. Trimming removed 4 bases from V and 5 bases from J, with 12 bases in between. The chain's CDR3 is CASSRGLRENIQYF. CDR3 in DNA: TGCGCCAGCAGCCGAGGACTAAGGGAAAACATTCAGTACTTC.

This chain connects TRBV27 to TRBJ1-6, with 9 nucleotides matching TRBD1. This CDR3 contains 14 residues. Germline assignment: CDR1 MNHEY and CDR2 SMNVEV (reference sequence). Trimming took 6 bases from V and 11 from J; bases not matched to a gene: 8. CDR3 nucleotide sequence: TGTGCCAGCAGCTTTGGGACAGGGCTTACACCCCTCCACTTT. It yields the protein CASSFGTGLTPLHF.

CDR3: CASSLGLDFTDTQYF. The CDR3 DNA follows: TGTGCCAGCAGCTTAGGTCTAGACTTCACAGATACGCAGTATTTT. The chain carries TRBV7-2 and TRBJ2-3; D gene unclear. The CDR3 extends over 15 amino acids. Germline CDR1 and CDR2: SGHTA and FQGNSA. Trimming took off 1 base at V and 2 bases at J, with 10 bases between the two ends. The full variable domain, rest sourced from reference TRBV7-2 and TRBJ2-3, is GAGVSQSPSNKVTEKGKDVELRCDPISGHTALYWYRQSLGQGLEFLIYFQGNSAPDKSGLPSDRFSAERTGGSVSTLTIQRTQQEDSAVYLCASSLGLDFTDTQYFGPGTRLTVL.